These 3 T cell receptor beta chains were sequenced from one sample in a study of cytomegalovirus exposure and HLA in healthy donors. It was with 60 Vbeta and 13 Jbeta primers that the PCR ran. Profiling relied on immunoSEQ multiplex PCR, and the TCRdb table lists in-frame clones only, not all of them. This table has 150,000 to 200,000 clones, over 60% appearing once. The sample taken for sequencing was PBMCs. The receptors come from a woman under 40 in good health and CMV-seronegative.

V is TRBV27 and J is TRBJ2-7; 13 nucleotides agree with TRBD2. The junction had 13 bases not matched to a gene; V was cut back by 5 bases and J by 9 bases. This CDR3 comprises 16 residues. CDR1 is MNHEY, CDR2 SMNVEV, per germline (reference sequence). This CDR3 is CASSPTSGRLSTVQYF. CDR3 DNA sequence: TGTGCCAGCAGTCCGACTAGCGGGAGGCTCTCTACGGTGCAGTACTTC.

This chain joins TRBV5-1 and TRBJ2-1, with D uncertain. Per the germline V gene, CDR1 is SGHRS and CDR2 is YFSETQ. Trimming took off 7 bases at V and 2 bases at J, with 7 bases between the two ends. CDR3 length: 12 amino acids. CDR3 amino acids: CASSGPYNEQFF. Here the CDR3 DNA reads TGCGCCAGCTCCGGTCCCTACAATGAGCAGTTCTTC.

Only a few counts were recorded for this clone. V is TRBV7-3 and J is TRBJ1-1; D may be TRBD1 (5 bases). Trimming took 5 bases from V and 5 from J, leaving 12 bases between them. Germline lookup yields CDR1 SGHTA and CDR2 FQGTGA. This CDR3 region has 13 residues. CDR3 bases: TGTGCCAGCAGCCTACAGGCGGGAACTGAAGCTTTCTTT. This gives the protein CASSLQAGTEAFF.